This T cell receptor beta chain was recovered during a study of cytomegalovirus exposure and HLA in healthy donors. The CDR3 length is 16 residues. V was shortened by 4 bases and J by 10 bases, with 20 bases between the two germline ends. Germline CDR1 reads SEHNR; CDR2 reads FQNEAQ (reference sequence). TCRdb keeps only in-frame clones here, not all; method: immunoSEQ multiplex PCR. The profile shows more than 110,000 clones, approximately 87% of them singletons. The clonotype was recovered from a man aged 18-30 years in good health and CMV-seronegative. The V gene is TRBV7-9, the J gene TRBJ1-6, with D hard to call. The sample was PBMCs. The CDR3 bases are TGTGCCAGCAGCTACCATTCCGGGTCCTCGAGATCACCCCTCCACTTT. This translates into CASSYHSGSSRSPLHF.